This T cell receptor beta chain was identified in a study of cytomegalovirus exposure and HLA in healthy donors. Study-wide points: Some segments of the V type, notably TRBV6-2 and TRBV6-3, were excluded as indistinguishable. A later analysis found that most CMV-associated TCR beta chains appeared HLA-restricted. As was reported, the HLA-A and HLA-B alleles of most subjects were accurately predicted from TCR beta sequences.

PCR used 60 Vbeta primers and 13 Jbeta primers. The repertoire was sequenced with immunoSEQ multiplex PCR; TCRdb's copy has only in-frame clones and lacks some. This table holds more than 95,000 clones, roughly 78% found once. V dropped 0 bases and J dropped 3 bases, with 10 bases sitting between them. The CDR3 length is 14 residues. CDR1 SGHDT and CDR2 YYEEEE come from the germline V gene. About this clone: Antigen specificity is unknown.

Sequencing used PBMCs. The receptor was isolated from a man aged 25-45 years in good health and CMV-seropositive. This chain uses TRBV5-6 with TRBJ2-7; D may be TRBD1 (6 bases). Here the CDR3 reads CASSLARGFYEQYF. The CDR3 DNA reads as TGTGCCAGCAGCTTGGCCAGGGGATTCTACGAGCAGTACTTC.